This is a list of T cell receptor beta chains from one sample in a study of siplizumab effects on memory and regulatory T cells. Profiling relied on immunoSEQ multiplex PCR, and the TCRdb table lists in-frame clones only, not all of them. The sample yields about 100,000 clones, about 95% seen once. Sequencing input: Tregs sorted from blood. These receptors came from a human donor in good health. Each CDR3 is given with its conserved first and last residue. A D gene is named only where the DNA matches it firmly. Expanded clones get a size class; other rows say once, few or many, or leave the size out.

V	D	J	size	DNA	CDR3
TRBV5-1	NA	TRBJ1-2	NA	TGCGCCAGCAGCTTCGCCTTTACAGGGACCTATGGCTACACCTTC	CASSFAFTGTYGYTF
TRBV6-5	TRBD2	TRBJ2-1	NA	TGTGCCAGCGCCGGGACTAGCGGGAGGTTGGATGAGCAGTTCTTC	CASAGTSGRLDEQFF
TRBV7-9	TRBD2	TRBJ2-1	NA	TGTGCCAGCAGCTCTTCGGGGCTAGCGGGAGGAATTGGGTACAATGAGCAGTTCTTC	CASSSSGLAGGIGYNEQFF
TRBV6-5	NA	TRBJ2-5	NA	TGTGCCAGCAGTTACTCGAGGCCTAGGAGAGGAGAGACCCAGTACTTC	CASSYSRPRRGETQYF
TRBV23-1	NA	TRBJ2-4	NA	TGCGCCAGCAGTCAATCGGAAAGGAGCCCTCGCGACATTCAGTACTTC	CASSQSERSPRDIQYF
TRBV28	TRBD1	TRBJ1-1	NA	TGTGCCAGCAGGTGGACAGGGCGGACTGAAGCTTTCTTT	CASRWTGRTEAFF
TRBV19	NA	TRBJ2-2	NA	TGTGCCAGTAATCTTAGGGGTACCGGGGAGCTGTTTTTT	CASNLRGTGELFF
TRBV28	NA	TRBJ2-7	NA	TGTGCCAGCAGTTTTCGGAGGACTTTGCGCTACGAGCAGTACTTC	CASSFRRTLRYEQYF
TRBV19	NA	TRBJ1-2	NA	TGTGCCACAACAGGGATTAACTATGGCTACACCTTC	CATTGINYGYTF
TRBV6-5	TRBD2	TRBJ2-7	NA	TGTGCCAGCACCCCGGGGGGAAACTACGAGCAGTACTTC	CASTPGGNYEQYF
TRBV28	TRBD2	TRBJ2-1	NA	TGTGCCAGCAGTAAGATAGCGGGAGGGTATGAGCAGTTCTTC	CASSKIAGGYEQFF
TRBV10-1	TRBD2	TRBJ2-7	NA	TGCGCCAGCAGTGAATCTAGCGGGAGAGGGGACTACGAGCAGTACTTC	CASSESSGRGDYEQYF
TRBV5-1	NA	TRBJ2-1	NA	TGCGCCAGCAGACGACGGCTCGAGAGTTACAATGAGCAGTTCTTC	CASRRRLESYNEQFF
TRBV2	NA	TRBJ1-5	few	TGTGCCAGCAGTGAAAATCAGCCCCAGCATTTT	CASSENQPQHF
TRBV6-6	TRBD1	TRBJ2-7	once	TGTGCCACCAGGGGAGTCTGGACAGGGGAGTCCTACGAGCAGTACTTC	CATRGVWTGESYEQYF
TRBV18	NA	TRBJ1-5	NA	TGTGCCAGCTCACCACTCCCCAGTGGGGCGGCTCAGCCCCAGCATTTT	CASSPLPSGAAQPQHF
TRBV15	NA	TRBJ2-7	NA	TGTGCCACCGGGGACTTTACTAAGGGTAATTACGAGCAGTACTTC	CATGDFTKGNYEQYF
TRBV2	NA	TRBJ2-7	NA	TGTGCCAGCAGGGAGGATCTGTACGAGCAGTACTTC	CASREDLYEQYF
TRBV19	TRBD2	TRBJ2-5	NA	TGTGCCAGTACCCTTACGGGAGGGCCGGGAAAGACCCAGTACTTC	CASTLTGGPGKTQYF
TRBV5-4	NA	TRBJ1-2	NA	TGTGCCAGCAGCTTGGCGCAGAGTTATGGCTACACCTTC	CASSLAQSYGYTF
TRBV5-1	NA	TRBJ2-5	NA	TGCGCCAGCAGGCAGCTAACGGAGACCCAGTACTTC	CASRQLTETQYF
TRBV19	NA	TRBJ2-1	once	TGTGCCAGTAGTATTGGGGCAGACTACAATGAGCAGTTCTTC	CASSIGADYNEQFF
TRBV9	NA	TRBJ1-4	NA	TGTGCCAGCAGCGTAGGGGGTACCGAAAAACTGTTTTTT	CASSVGGTEKLFF
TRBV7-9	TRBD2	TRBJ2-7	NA	TGTGCCAGCAGCTTTGCCGGGACTAGCATTTACGAGCAGTACTTC	CASSFAGTSIYEQYF
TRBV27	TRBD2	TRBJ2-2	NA	TGTGCCAGCAGTTTCAGCGGGAGGGTTGGCGGGGAGCTGTTTTTT	CASSFSGRVGGELFF
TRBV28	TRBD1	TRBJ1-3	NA	TGTGCCAGCAGTTTAAACAGGGGTAACACCATATATTTT	CASSLNRGNTIYF
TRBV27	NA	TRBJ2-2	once	TGTGCCAGCCATTCAGATCCCGGGGAGCTGTTTTTT	CASHSDPGELFF
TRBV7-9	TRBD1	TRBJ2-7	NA	TGTGCCAGCAGTTACCCGGCACAGGGGTTAAGGGGTGAGCAGTACTTC	CASSYPAQGLRGEQYF
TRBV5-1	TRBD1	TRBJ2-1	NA	TGCGCCAGCAGCTTGGGACAGGGGTACAATGAGCAGTTCTTC	CASSLGQGYNEQFF
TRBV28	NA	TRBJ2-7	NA	TGTGCCAGCAGTTTACGTAATAGTAAGTGGTTC	CASSLRNSKWF
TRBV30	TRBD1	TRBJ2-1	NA	TGTGCCTGGAGTGTAGGGGGCCGCTCCTACAATGAGCAGTTCTTC	CAWSVGGRSYNEQFF
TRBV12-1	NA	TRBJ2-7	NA	TGTGCCAGCAGCTTTTGTGGGCGTCTATCCTACGAGCAGTACTTC	CASSFCGRLSYEQYF
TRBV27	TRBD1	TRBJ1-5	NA	TGTGCCAGCAGAAGATTAGGGGGCGCAAGCTCTGGGCAGCCCCAGCATTTT	CASRRLGGASSGQPQHF
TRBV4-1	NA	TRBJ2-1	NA	TGCGCCAGCAGCCAAGGCCGGTCAGGGCGCCACAATGAGCAGTTCTTC	CASSQGRSGRHNEQFF
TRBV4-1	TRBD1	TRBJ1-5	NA	TGCGCCAGCAGCCAACGGACAGGGGGCCAGCCCCAGCATTTT	CASSQRTGGQPQHF
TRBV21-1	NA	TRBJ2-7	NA	TGTGCCAGCAGAGAAACCGGGACGGACTCCTACGAGCAGTACTTC	CASRETGTDSYEQYF
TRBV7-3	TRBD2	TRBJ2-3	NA	TGTGCCAGCAGCTCCGGGACTAGCGGCACAGATACGCAGTATTTT	CASSSGTSGTDTQYF
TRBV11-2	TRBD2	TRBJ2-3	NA	TGTGCCAGCAGCTTATCACTAGCGGCAGATACGCAGTATTTT	CASSLSLAADTQYF
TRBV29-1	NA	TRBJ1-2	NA	TGCAGCGTTGACGCGGACAGACTCTATGGCTACACCTTC	CSVDADRLYGYTF
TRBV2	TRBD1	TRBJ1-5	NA	TGTGCCAGCGCTGCCGGTGGGACAGGGGGCTTGTGGAATCAGCCCCAGCATTTT	CASAAGGTGGLWNQPQHF
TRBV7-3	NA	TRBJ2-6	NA	TGTGCCAGCAGCTTAAGGGGAACTCCTCCATACTCTGGGGCCAACGTCCTGACTTTC	CASSLRGTPPYSGANVLTF
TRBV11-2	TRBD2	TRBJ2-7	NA	TGTGCCAGCAGCTTCCCCTGGGGACTAGCGGGAGGAAGTTCCTACGAGCAGTACTTC	CASSFPWGLAGGSSYEQYF
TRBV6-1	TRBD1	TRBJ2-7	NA	TGTGCCAGCGAGCCGGGACAGGGGGCATACGAGCAGTACTTC	CASEPGQGAYEQYF
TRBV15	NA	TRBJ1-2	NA	TGTGCCACCAGCGCCCGGGTAACAGACTATGGCTACACCTTC	CATSARVTDYGYTF
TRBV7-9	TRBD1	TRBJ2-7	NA	TGTGCCAGCAGTTTTACAGGGGACGAGCAGTACTTC	CASSFTGDEQYF
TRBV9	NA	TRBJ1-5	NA	TGTGCCAGCAGCACAGGACCATGGCAGCCCCAGCATTTT	CASSTGPWQPQHF
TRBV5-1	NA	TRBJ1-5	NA	TGCGCCAGCAGCTTTACGTCTCCATTCCCCAATCAGCCCCAGCATTTT	CASSFTSPFPNQPQHF
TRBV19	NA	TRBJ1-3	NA	TGTGCCAGTAGTTGGGGCCTCGCTGGAAACACCATATATTTT	CASSWGLAGNTIYF
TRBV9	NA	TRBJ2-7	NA	TGTGCCAGCAGCGCCCCTGGTCCGCCCTACGAGCAGTACTTC	CASSAPGPPYEQYF
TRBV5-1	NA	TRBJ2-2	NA	TGCGCCAGCAGCCCGTTAGGGGAAGGGGCCGGGGAGCTGTTTTTT	CASSPLGEGAGELFF
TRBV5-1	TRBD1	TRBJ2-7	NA	TGCGCCAGCAGCACCGGGACAGGACAATACGAGCAGTACTTC	CASSTGTGQYEQYF
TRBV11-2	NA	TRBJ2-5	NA	TGTGCCAGCAGCATGAGTCCCAGTTTAGGAGAAGAGACCCAGTACTTC	CASSMSPSLGEETQYF
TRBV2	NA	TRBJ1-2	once	TGTGCCACCCAATTAAATAACTATGGCTACACCTTC	CATQLNNYGYTF